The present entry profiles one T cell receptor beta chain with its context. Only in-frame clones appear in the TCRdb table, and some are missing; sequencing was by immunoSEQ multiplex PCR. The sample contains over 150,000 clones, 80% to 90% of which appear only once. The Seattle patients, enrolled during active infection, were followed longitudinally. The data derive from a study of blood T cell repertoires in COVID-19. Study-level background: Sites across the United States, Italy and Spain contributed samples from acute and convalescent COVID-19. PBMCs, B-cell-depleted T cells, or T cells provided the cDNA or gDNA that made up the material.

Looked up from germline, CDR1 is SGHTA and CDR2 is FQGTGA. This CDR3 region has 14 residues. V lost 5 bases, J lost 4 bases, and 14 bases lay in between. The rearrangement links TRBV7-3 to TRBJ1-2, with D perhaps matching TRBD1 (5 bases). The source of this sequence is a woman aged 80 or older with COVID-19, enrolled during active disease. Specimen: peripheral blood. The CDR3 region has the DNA TGTGCCAGCAGCCCATGGGGGGTTTTCTATGGCTACACCTTC. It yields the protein CASSPWGVFYGYTF.